This T cell receptor (beta chain) appears in the sequencing data of a study of cytomegalovirus exposure and HLA in healthy donors. Study overall: A previous analysis identified 90 million to 140 million unique TCR beta sequences derived from 180 million or so T cells. Overall study findings and caveats: A later analysis linked a missense variant in DCLRE1C to the trimming of TCR beta V and J genes.

The PCR made use of 60 Vbeta and 13 Jbeta primers. Assay: immunoSEQ multiplex PCR; the TCRdb copy retains only in-frame clones and omits some. There are more than 95,000 clones in the sample; over 60% occur only once, and roughly 3.1% lies in the top ten. At sampling all donors were nominally healthy, likely with unrecorded immune exposures. As concerns this clone: Its specificity is not known.

The clonotype was recovered from a man younger than 45 in good health and CMV-seronegative. Sequenced: PBMCs.

The CDR3: CASSLDLADEQYF. CDR3 coding DNA: TGTGCCAGCAGCTTAGATCTGGCCGACGAGCAGTACTTC. J is TRBJ2-7 and V is TRBV11-2; unclear D gene. V dropped 0 bases and J dropped 5 bases, with 8 bases sitting between them. Germline CDR1 is SGHAT and CDR2 is FQNNGV. The CDR3 loop spans 13 amino acids.